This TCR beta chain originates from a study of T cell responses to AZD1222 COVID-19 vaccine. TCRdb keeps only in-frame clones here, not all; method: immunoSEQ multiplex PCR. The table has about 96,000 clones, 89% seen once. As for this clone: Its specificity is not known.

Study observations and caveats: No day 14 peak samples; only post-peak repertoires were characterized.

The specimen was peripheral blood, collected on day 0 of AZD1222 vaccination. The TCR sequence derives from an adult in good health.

The CDR3 DNA follows: TGTGCCAGCAGCCAAGAAGGTCGTGTCTATGGCTACACCTTC. Its translation is CASSQEGRVYGYTF. This chain uses TRBV3-1 (or the pseudogene TRBV3-2) with TRBJ1-2; no clear D. V shed 0 bases and J shed 4 bases, with 9 bases lying between them. CDR3 size: 14 residues. Germline-derived CDR1 and CDR2 are LGHDT and YNNKEL (reference sequence).